In this sample, the clone carrying this T cell receptor beta chain turned up once. This sample was taken from a study of blood T cell repertoires in COVID-19. Libraries were prepared by immunoSEQ multiplex PCR; TCRdb keeps only in-frame clonotypes and omits some of them. The sample carries about 120,000 clones, about 90% recorded once. Germline V gene sequence: CDR1 MNHNS, CDR2 SASEGT. CDR3 length equals 16 residues. V gave up 4 bases and J gave up 2 bases; unmatched junction bases: 6. Sample: peripheral blood. The TCR originated in a woman aged 45-65 years with active or convalescent COVID-19. The genes are TRBV6-1 and TRBJ2-7, with 12 bases matching TRBD2. The CDR3 nucleotides read TGTGCCAGCAGTGCCCCCACTAGCGGGGGGACCTACGAGCAGTACTTC. This sequence encodes CASSAPTSGGTYEQYF.